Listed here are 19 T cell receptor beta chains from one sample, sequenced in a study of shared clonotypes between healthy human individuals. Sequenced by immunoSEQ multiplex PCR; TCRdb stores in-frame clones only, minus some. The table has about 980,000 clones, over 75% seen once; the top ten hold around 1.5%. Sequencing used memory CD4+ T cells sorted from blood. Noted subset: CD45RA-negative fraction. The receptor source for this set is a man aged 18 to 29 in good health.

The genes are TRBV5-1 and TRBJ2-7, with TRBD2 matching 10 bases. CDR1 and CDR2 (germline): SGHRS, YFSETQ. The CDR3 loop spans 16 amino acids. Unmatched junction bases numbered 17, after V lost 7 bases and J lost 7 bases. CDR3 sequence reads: CASSLRGAGGPGEQYF. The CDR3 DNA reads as TGCGCCAGCTCCCTCCGGGGAGCGGGGGGGCCGGGTGAGCAGTACTTC.

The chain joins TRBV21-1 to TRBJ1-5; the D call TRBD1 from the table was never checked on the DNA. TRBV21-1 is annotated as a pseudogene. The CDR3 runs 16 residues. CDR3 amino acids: CASSKGGRGSVQPQHF. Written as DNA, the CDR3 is TGTGCCAGCAGCAAAGGGGGCAGGGGGAGCGTTCAGCCCCAGCATTTT.

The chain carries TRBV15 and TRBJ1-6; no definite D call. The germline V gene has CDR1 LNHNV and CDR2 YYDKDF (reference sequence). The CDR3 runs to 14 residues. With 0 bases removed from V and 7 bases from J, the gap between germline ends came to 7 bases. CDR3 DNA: TGTGCCACCAGCAGAGAGGTTGCAAATTCACCCCTCCACTTT. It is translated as CATSREVANSPLHF.

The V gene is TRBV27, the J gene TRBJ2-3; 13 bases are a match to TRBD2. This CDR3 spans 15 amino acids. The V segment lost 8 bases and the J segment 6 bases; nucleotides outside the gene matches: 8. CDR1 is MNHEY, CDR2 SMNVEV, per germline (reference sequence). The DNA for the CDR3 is TGTGCCAGCTACACCGGGACTAGCGGGACGGATACGCAGTATTTT. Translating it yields CASYTGTSGTDTQYF.

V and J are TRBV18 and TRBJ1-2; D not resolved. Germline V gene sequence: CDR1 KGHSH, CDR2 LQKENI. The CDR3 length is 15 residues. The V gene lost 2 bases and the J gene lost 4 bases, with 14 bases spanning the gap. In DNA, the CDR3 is TGTGCCAGCTCACCAGGGATAGAACCGGTCTATGGCTACACCTTC. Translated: CASSPGIEPVYGYTF.

The chain's CDR3 is CASSSRDGSYEQYF. CDR3 nucleotide sequence: TGTGCCAGCAGCAGCCGGGACGGCTCCTACGAGCAGTACTTC. The chain joins TRBV28 to TRBJ2-7; D assignment may be TRBD1 or TRBD2 (5 bases each). Per germline, CDR1 MDHEN and CDR2 SYDVKM. CDR3 length equals 14 residues. Deletions cut 6 bases from V and 0 bases from J, with 12 bases between.

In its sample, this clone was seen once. CDR3 region: CASSRGEAYEQYF. The CDR3 nucleotides are TGCGCCAGCAGCCGGGGGGAGGCCTACGAGCAGTACTTC. The chain combines TRBV4-1 with TRBJ2-7, with D maybe TRBD2 (6 bases). Germline assignment: CDR1 MGHRA and CDR2 YSYEKL. V was shortened by 4 bases and J by 2 bases, with 9 bases between the two germline ends. The CDR3 spans 13 residues.

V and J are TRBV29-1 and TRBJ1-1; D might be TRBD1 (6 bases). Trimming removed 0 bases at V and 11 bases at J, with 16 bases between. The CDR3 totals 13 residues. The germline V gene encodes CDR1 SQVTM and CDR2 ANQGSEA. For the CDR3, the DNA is TGCAGCGTTGAAGATCTAGGCAGGGGTAGCGCTTTCTTT. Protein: CSVEDLGRGSAFF.

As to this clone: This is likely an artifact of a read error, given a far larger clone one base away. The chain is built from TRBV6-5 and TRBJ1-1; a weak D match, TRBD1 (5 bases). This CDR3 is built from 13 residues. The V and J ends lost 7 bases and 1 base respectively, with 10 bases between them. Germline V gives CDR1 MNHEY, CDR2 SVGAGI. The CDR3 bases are TGTGCCAGCACCCGGGGGGAGAACACTGAAGCTTTCTTT. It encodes CASTRGENTEAFF.

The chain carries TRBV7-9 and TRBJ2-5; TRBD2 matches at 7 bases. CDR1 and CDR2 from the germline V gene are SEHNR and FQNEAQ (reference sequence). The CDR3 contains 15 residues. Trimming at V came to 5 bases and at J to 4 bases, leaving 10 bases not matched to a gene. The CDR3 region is CASSVGVPGGETQYF. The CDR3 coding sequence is TGTGCCAGCAGCGTCGGGGTGCCGGGGGGAGAGACCCAGTACTTC.

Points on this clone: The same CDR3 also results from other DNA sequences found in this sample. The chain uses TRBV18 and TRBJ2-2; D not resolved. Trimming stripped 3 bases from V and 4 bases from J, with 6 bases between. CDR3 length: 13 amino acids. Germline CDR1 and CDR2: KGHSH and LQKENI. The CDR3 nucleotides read TGTGCCAGCTCACCGGGGTCCACCGGGGAGCTGTTTTTT. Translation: CASSPGSTGELFF.

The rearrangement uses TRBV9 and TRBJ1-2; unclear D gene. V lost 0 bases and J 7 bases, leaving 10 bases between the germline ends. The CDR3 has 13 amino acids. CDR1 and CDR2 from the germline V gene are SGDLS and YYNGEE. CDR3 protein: CASSVGGSPGYTF. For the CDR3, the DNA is TGTGCCAGCAGCGTAGGGGGATCTCCTGGCTACACCTTC.

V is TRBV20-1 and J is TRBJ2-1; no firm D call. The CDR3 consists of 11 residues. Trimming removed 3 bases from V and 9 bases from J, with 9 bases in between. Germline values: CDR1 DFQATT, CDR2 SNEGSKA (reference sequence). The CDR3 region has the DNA TGCAGTGCTAGTAACCCCTCTGAGCAGTTCTTC. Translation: CSASNPSEQFF.

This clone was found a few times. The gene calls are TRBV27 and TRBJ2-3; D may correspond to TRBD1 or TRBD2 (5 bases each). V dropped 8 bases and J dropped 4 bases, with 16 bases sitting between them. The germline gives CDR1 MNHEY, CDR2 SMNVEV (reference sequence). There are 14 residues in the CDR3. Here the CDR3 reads CASGGLRVPDTQYF. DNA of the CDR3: TGTGCCAGCGGGGGTTTGAGGGTCCCAGATACGCAGTATTTT.

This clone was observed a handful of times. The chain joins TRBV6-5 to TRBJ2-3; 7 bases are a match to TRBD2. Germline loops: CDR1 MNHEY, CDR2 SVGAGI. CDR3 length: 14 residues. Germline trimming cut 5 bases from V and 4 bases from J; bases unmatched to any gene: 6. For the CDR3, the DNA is TGTGCCAGCAGTAGACTAGCCGGGTCAGATACGCAGTATTTT. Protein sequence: CASSRLAGSDTQYF.

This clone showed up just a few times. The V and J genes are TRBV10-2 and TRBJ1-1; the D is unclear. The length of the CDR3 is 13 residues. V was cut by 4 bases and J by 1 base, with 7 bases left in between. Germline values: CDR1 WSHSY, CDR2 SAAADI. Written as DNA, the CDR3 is TGCGCCAGCAGTGTGGACCCGAACACTGAAGCTTTCTTT. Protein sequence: CASSVDPNTEAFF.

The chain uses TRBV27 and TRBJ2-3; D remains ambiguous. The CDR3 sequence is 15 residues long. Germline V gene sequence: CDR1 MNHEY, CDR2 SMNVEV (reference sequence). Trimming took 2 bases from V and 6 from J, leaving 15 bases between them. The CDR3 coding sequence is TGTGCCAGCAGTTTAAGAGGCTTTTCCCCCGATACGCAGTATTTT. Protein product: CASSLRGFSPDTQYF.

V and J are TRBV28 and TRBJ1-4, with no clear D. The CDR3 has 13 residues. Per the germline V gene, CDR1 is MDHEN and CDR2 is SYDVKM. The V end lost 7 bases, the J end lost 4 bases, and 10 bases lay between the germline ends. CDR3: CASIKGSNEKLFF. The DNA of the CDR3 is TGTGCCAGCATCAAGGGAAGTAATGAAAAACTGTTTTTT. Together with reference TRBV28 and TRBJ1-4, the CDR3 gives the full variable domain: DVKVTQSSRYLVKRTGEKVFLECVQDMDHENMFWYRQDPGLGLRLIYFSYDVKMKEKGDIPEGYSVSREKKERFSLILESASTNQTSMYLCASIKGSNEKLFFGSGTQLSVL.

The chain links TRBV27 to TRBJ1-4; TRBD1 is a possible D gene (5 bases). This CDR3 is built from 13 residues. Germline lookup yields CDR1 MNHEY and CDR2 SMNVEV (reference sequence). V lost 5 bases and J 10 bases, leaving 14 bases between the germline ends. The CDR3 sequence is CASSPVGRGKLFF. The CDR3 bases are TGTGCCAGCAGTCCTGTCGGGAGGGGAAAACTGTTTTTT.